The T cell receptor beta chain under discussion was sequenced for a study of blood T cell repertoires in COVID-19. Across the study: Acute-phase and convalescent COVID-19 samples originated in the United States, Italy and Spain. T cells, B-cell-depleted T cells, or PBMCs supplied cDNA or gDNA.

Source study methods: It was from reference gene primer amplification that nucleated cell counts were estimated. The protocol was immunoSEQ multiplex PCR, while the TCRdb copy is restricted to in-frame clones and leaves out a portion. The DNA was the basis for D and trimming; V, J and clone size are from that table. The sample contains 250,000 to 300,000 clones, roughly nine tenths of which appear only once. The receptor comes from a man aged 18 to 29 with active or convalescent COVID-19. Sequencing was carried out using peripheral blood.

Written as DNA, the CDR3 is TGTGCCAGCAGTGAGCTAGCTCACAGCTCCTACGAGCAGTACTTC. Its translation: CASSELAHSSYEQYF. The chain is built from TRBV6-1 and TRBJ2-7, with D maybe TRBD2 (5 bases). Trimming removed 3 bases from V and 0 bases from J, with 12 bases in between. Looked up from germline, CDR1 is MNHNS and CDR2 is SASEGT. The CDR3 contains 15 residues.